This T cell receptor (beta chain) appears in the sequencing data of a study of memory CD4+ T cells and cytomegalovirus serostatus. Whole-study context: Donors were healthy Belgian adults, several CMV seropositive and approximately 23 seronegative.

The CDR3 loop spans 14 amino acids. Germline values: CDR1 SGHRS, CDR2 YFSETQ. V was clipped by 2 bases and J by 6 bases, with 12 bases between them. Single viable CD3+CD4+CD8-CD45RO+ cells were sorted as the memory CD4+ T cells. Donors' CMV status reflects serum IgG against pp150, pp28, p38, p52. The data were produced by immunoSEQ multiplex PCR, yet TCRdb's version contains in-frame clones alone and is incomplete. The table has 35,000 to 50,000 clones, approximately 84% seen once. The TCR sequence derives from an adult in good health and CMV-seronegative. The sequenced sample was memory CD4+ T cells from blood. This sequence joins TRBV5-1 and TRBJ1-3; D possibly corresponds to TRBD1 (5 bases). The CDR3 loop is CASSLLGAENTIYF. The CDR3 nucleotides are TGCGCCAGCAGCTTATTAGGGGCGGAAAACACCATATATTTT.